This T cell receptor beta chain was retrieved from a study of memory CD4+ T cells and cytomegalovirus serostatus. Study background: Of the healthy Belgian adults, several were CMV seropositive and 24 seronegative.

The authors' processing: After removing out-of-frame reads, 2,204,828 distinct TCRbeta sequences remained. The assay was immunoSEQ multiplex PCR, and TCRdb's table has in-frame clones only and misses some. V and J calls plus clone size are reproduced from that table; the DNA served to infer D and trimming. The sample carries around 60,000 clones, approximately 86% recorded once. Turning to this clone: Antigen: not known.

Study-level results: About two fifths of the roughly 160 known CMV-associated TCRbeta sequences appeared in CD4+ memory.

The sort gate was single viable CD3+CD4+CD8-CD45RO+ cells for memory CD4+ T cells. The V segment lost 2 bases and the J segment 7 bases; nucleotides outside the gene matches: 8. The CDR3 is 15 residues long. CDR1 MNHNY and CDR2 SVGAGI come from the germline V gene (reference sequence). The TCR sequence derives from an adult in good health and CMV-seronegative. Some clones in this sample may be carry-over from other donors' samples. Sequenced material: memory CD4+ T cells from blood. The chain uses TRBV6-6 and TRBJ1-5; 7 bases agree with TRBD1. The CDR3 DNA reads as TGTGCCAGCAGTTACGAACAGGGGCCGGAGCAGCCCCAGCATTTT. As protein: CASSYEQGPEQPQHF.